This T cell receptor beta chain was profiled in a study of glioma-infiltrating T cells. The study's findings and limits: Above-expected tissue-blood divergence occurred in all gliomas, most in low-grade ones. Tissue and blood shared very few CDR3 sequences.

V lost 0 bases and J 6 bases, leaving 8 bases between the germline ends. Germline loops: CDR1 SGHDN, CDR2 FVKESK. The CDR3 loop spans 13 amino acids. This clonotype was seen a handful of times. The antigen remains unidentified. Amplification of TCR alpha and beta CDR3 regions from RNA used iRepertoire nested multiplex PCR. One-step reverse transcription and amplification started from approximately 100-400 ng of tissue mRNA or PBMC total RNA. MiXCR was run by TCRdb on the multiplex PCR reads, yielding one entry per CDR3 protein. The sample holds approximately 140,000 distinct CDR3 sequences, around 23% seen once.

V and J are TRBV14 and TRBJ1-1; unclear D gene. This TCR was sampled from a human donor with low-grade glioma or glioblastoma, undergoing nonglioma brain surgery, or in good health (not recorded which). The sequenced sample consisted of glioma tissue, nonneoplastic brain tissue, or PBMCs (not recorded which). The CDR3 here is CASSQDWLAEAFF. DNA for the CDR3: TGTGCCAGCAGCCAAGATTGGCTAGCTGAAGCTTTCTTT.